The T cell receptor beta chain under discussion was sequenced for a study of cytomegalovirus exposure and HLA in healthy donors. Losses at the gene ends were 1 base for V and 4 bases for J; bases not matched to a gene: 3. The CDR3 contains 14 residues. CDR1 is LGHNA, CDR2 YSLEER, per germline. 13 Jbeta primers and 60 Vbeta primers were used for the PCR. Libraries were prepared by immunoSEQ multiplex PCR; TCRdb keeps only in-frame clonotypes and omits some of them. The table shows roughly 110,000 clones, with roughly 66% occurring only once. This receptor was obtained from a woman aged 25 to 45 in good health and CMV-seronegative. The gene calls are TRBV4-3 and TRBJ2-7, with 8 bases lining up with TRBD1. What was sequenced was PBMCs. In DNA form, the CDR3 reads TGCGCCAGCAGCCAAGGGACAGGGCGGTACGAGCAGTACTTC. As protein: CASSQGTGRYEQYF.